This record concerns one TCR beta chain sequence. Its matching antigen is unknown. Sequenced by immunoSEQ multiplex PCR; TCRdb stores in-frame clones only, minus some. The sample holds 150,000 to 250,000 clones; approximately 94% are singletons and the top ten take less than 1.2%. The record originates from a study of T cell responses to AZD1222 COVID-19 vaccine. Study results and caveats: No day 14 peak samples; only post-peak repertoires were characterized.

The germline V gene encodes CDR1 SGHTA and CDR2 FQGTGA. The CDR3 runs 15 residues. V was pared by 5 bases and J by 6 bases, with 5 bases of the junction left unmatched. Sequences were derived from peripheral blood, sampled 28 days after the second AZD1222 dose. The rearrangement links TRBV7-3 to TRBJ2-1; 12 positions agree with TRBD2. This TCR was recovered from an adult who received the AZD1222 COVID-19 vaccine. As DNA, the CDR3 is TGTGCCAGCAGCATACTAGCGGGGGGCCTCAATGAGCAGTTCTTC. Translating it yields CASSILAGGLNEQFF.